This T cell receptor (beta chain) came from a study of blood T cell repertoires in COVID-19. Study in general: Specimens from acute and convalescent COVID-19 originated in the United States, Italy and Spain. The cDNA or gDNA used as material had been derived from T cells, B-cell-depleted T cells, or PBMCs.

How the authors handled the data: Reference gene primer amplification gave nucleated cell count estimates. Clones were sequenced by immunoSEQ multiplex PCR, and TCRdb holds only the in-frame ones, with some missing. V and J calls and clone size are given by that table; D and trimming were obtained from the DNA. The sample records roughly 100,000 clones, 71% being singletons. V dropped 5 bases and J dropped 2; count of bases not matched to a gene: 6. The CDR3 totals 16 residues. Germline CDR1 reads MNHEY; CDR2 reads SVGEGT. The sequence was collected from a human donor with acute or convalescent COVID-19. The donor label of this sample is uncertain. The rearrangement links TRBV6-2 or TRBV6-3 to TRBJ2-7; the match to TRBD2 covers 13 bases. Sequencing was done on a sample of peripheral blood. The CDR3 here is CASSNWGLAGTYEQYV. CDR3 sequence (DNA): TGTGCCAGCAGTAACTGGGGACTAGCGGGGACCTACGAGCAGTACGTC.